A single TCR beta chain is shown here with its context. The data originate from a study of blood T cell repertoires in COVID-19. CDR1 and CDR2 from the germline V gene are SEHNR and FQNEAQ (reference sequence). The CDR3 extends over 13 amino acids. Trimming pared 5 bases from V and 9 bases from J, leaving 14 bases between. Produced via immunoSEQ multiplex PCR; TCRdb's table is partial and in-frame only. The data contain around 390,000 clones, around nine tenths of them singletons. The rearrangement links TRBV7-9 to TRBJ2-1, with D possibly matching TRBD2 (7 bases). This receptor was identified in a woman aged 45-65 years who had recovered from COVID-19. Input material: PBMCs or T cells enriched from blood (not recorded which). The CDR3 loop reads CASSQSGEGEQFF. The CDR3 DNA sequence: TGTGCCAGCAGCCAATCAGGGGAGGGTGAGCAGTTCTTC.